Reported below is one T cell receptor beta chain. Its specificity is unknown. V dropped 8 bases and J dropped 9 bases, with 22 bases sitting between them. The CDR3 contains 14 residues. Germline-derived CDR1 and CDR2 are MNHEY and SVGAGI. This sample stems from a study of T cell responses to AZD1222 COVID-19 vaccine. Only in-frame clones appear in the TCRdb table, and some are missing; sequencing was by immunoSEQ multiplex PCR. This repertoire shows some 110,000 clones, 92% found once; its top ten account for over 1.5%. Study-wide findings and caveats: Clonal diversity was possibly underestimated, and white British individuals and females predominated among donors. Repertoire sampling happened only post peak T cell response.

The chain carries TRBV6-5 and TRBJ1-1; TRBD1 is a possible D gene (6 bases). The clonotype comes from an adult in good health. Sequences were derived from peripheral blood, sampled on day 0 of AZD1222 vaccination. CDR3 in amino acids: CASEATWGTGQAFF. CDR3 sequence (DNA): TGTGCCAGCGAGGCCACCTGGGGTACAGGGCAAGCTTTCTTT.